The T cell receptor beta chain under discussion was sequenced for a study of T cell repertoires in cytomegalovirus infection. Whole-study context: An indication of both CMV infection and matching HLA type came from public TCR beta signatures. Notes on the study in general: In two of eight donors, the top clonotype was HLA-C-restricted CMV-specific.

This clonotype appeared a few times. Its antigen is unknown. TCRdb re-called the reads through MiXCR, storing one row per CDR3 protein. The data contain around 300,000 distinct CDR3 sequences, more than 20% of them seen just once; the ten biggest clones take up approximately 15%. The source is a human donor in good health (CMV status not recorded). Some clones in this sample may be carry-over from other donors' samples. Source material: PBMCs.

This chain's CDR3 is CASSSTGGLYF. CDR3 nucleotide sequence: TGTGCCAGCAGCTCTACAGGGGGCTTGTACTTC. The chain employs TRBV5-4 and TRBJ2-7, with 9 bases matching TRBD1. Germline CDR1 and CDR2: SGHNT and YYREEE (reference sequence). The V segment lost 3 bases and the J segment 12 bases; nucleotides outside the gene matches: 4. This CDR3 is 11 amino acids long.